Each of the 11 T cell receptor beta chains below was sequenced from the same sample in a study of blood T cells in healthy people across ages. It was with a sample-barcoded 5' primer and a J-beta primer mix that a second PCR of roughly 7 to 12 cycles was run. TCRdb redid the calling of the 5' RACE reads with MiXCR, one entry per CDR3 protein. This table has a few hundred thousand distinct CDR3 sequences, about 26% appearing once. These same data were also listed under a study on T cells of mothers and their children.

Sequencing input: blood. These TCRs come from a boy aged 2 to 10 in good health.

This chain links TRBV10-3 with TRBJ2-2, with 8 bases fitting TRBD1. The CDR3 consists of 15 residues. Trimming removed 3 bases from V and 1 base from J; junction bases left unmatched: 1. Germline lookup yields CDR1 ENHRY and CDR2 SYGVKD. In DNA, the CDR3 is TGTGCCATCAGTGATGGGACAGGGAACACCGGGGAGCTGTTTTTT. Its protein is CAISDGTGNTGELFF.

V is TRBV21-1 and J is TRBJ2-6; TRBD1, as called in the table, went unchecked against the DNA. TRBV21-1 is assigned pseudogene status. The CDR3 is 13 amino acids. The CDR3 loop is CASPGFGANVLTF. The CDR3 DNA sequence: TGTGCCAGCCCCGGTTTTGGGGCCAACGTCCTGACTTTC.

This clonotype turned up a few times. The gene calls are TRBV20-1 and TRBJ2-7, with TRBD1 matching over 9 bases. Germline values: CDR1 DFQATT, CDR2 SNEGSKA (reference sequence). CDR3 length equals 14 residues. V lost 4 bases and J lost 0; bases outside the gene matches: 4. CDR3 nucleotide sequence: TGCAGTGCTAACGACAGGGGGTTCTCCTACGAGCAGTACTTC. It codes for CSANDRGFSYEQYF.

The CDR3 DNA is TGTGCCAGCAGTTTGCTCGACAGGGGGGTGGGGGAGACCCAGTACTTC. Its protein is CASSLLDRGVGETQYF. The J gene is TRBJ2-1, the V gene TRBV12-3 or TRBV12-4, with 9 bases aligning to TRBD1. Gene TRBJ2-5 matches the end of the DNA better, so the J call may be wrong. The CDR3 has 16 residues.

The J gene is TRBJ2-7, the V gene TRBV20-1, with 7 bases lining up with TRBD2. The CDR3 totals 15 residues. The germline V gene encodes CDR1 DFQATT and CDR2 SNEGSKA (reference sequence). V lost 1 base, J lost 6 bases, and 12 bases stayed unmatched. The CDR3 nucleotides are TGCAGTGCTAGAGTAAGGACTAGGGGCTTCGGCGAGCAGTACTTC. Encoded protein: CSARVRTRGFGEQYF.

Turning to this clonotype: A read error may produce the germline difference seen at one junction end. The V call is TRBV12-3 or TRBV12-4, the J call TRBJ2-1, with 11 nucleotides matching TRBD2. The CDR3 is 14 residues long. Here the CDR3 DNA reads TGTGCCAGCAGTATAGCGGGAGGGCCAAATGAGCAGTTCTTC. This codes for CASSIAGGPNEQFF.

The gene calls are TRBV4-3 and TRBJ2-7, with 7 bases identical to TRBD1. V gave up 3 bases and J gave up 3 bases; unmatched junction bases: 11. The CDR3 has 16 residues. Germline assignment: CDR1 LGHNA and CDR2 YSLEER. Here the CDR3 DNA reads TGCGCCAGCAGCCAGTCTCGCACGGGACAGTTCTACGAGCAGTACTTC. Protein sequence: CASSQSRTGQFYEQYF.

Concerning this clonotype itself: Relative to the germline gene, one junction end is altered; a read error may explain this. CDR3 DNA: TGTGCCAGCTCACCACCGAAGACTCCGATCTACAATGAGCAGCTCTTC. It specifies CASSPPKTPIYNEQLF. This chain uses TRBV18 with TRBJ2-1; D is unresolved. Per the germline V gene, CDR1 is KGHSH and CDR2 is LQKENI. The CDR3 covers 16 residues.

The chain has TRBV3-1 and TRBJ1-2; D call uncertain. Trimming removed 1 base at V and 7 bases at J, with 10 bases between. Germline V lookup: CDR1 LGHDT, CDR2 YNNKEL (reference sequence). CDR3 length equals 13 residues. The CDR3: CASSQGSRFGYTF. In DNA form, the CDR3 reads TGTGCCAGCAGCCAAGGATCGCGGTTTGGCTACACCTTC.

Comments on this clonotype: The junction shows a germline mismatch at one end, possibly a read error. The rearrangement links TRBV28 to TRBJ1-5; the match to TRBD1 covers 8 bases. The CDR3 has 11 amino acids. The germline V gene has CDR1 MDHEN and CDR2 SYDVKM. CDR3 sequence reads: CASSLQGAPDF. The CDR3 nucleotides read TGTGCCAGCAGTCTCCAGGGGGCGCCCGATTTT.

V gene TRBV20-1 combines with J gene TRBJ2-7; D tentatively reads TRBD1 or TRBD2 (6 bases each). The tail of the sequence fits TRBJ2-1 better, so the J call may be wrong. The CDR3 has 15 residues. Germline-derived CDR1 and CDR2 are DFQATT and SNEGSKA (reference sequence). In nucleotides, the CDR3 is TGCAGTGCTAGAGATGGGGGGCAGGGCCAGTATGAGCAGTTCTTC. Encoded protein: CSARDGGQGQYEQFF.